This entry lists 22 T cell receptor beta chains sequenced from one sample in a study of blood T cell repertoires in COVID-19. Only in-frame clones appear in the TCRdb table, and some are missing; sequencing was by immunoSEQ multiplex PCR. This sample carries 150,000 to 200,000 clones, more than 75% of them seen once, and the ten largest clones take about 8.4%. The specimen was peripheral blood. The receptors shown here come from a woman aged 70-85 years with acute or convalescent COVID-19.

This clone was seen just once. V gene TRBV28 combines with J gene TRBJ2-2; 9 bases match TRBD1. The CDR3 contains 22 residues. The germline V gene encodes CDR1 MDHEN and CDR2 SYDVKM. Trimming removed 2 bases from V and 3 bases from J; junction bases left unmatched: 22. CDR3 in amino acids: CASSLVKGGRLGQGPDTGELFF. The CDR3 DNA follows: TGTGCCAGCAGTTTAGTCAAGGGCGGGCGGCTCGGACAGGGGCCCGACACCGGGGAGCTGTTTTTT.

The chain recombines TRBV5-4 with TRBJ1-3, with a weak D call TRBD1 (6 bases). V lost 0 bases and J 4 bases, leaving 11 bases between the germline ends. Germline CDR1 reads SGHNT; CDR2 reads YYREEE (reference sequence). The CDR3 is 15 amino acids. The chain's CDR3 is CASSLEPTGGNTIYF. The CDR3 coding sequence is TGTGCCAGCAGCTTGGAGCCGACAGGAGGAAACACCATATATTTT. Filled out from reference TRBV5-4 and TRBJ1-3, the complete variable domain reads ETGVTQSPTHLIKTRGQQVTLRCSSQSGHNTVSWYQQALGQGPQFIFQYYREEENGRGNFPPRFSGLQFPNYSSELNVNALELDDSALYLCASSLEPTGGNTIYFGEGSWLTVV.

This clone was picked up a small number of times. The V gene is TRBV7-2, the J gene TRBJ1-6; possible D gene TRBD1, 5 bases. V lost 5 bases and J lost 9, with 17 bases in between. The CDR3 runs 15 residues. CDR1 is SGHTA, CDR2 FQGNSA, per germline. This chain's CDR3 is CASSSGQPWGSPLHF. The CDR3 DNA sequence: TGTGCCAGCAGCAGTGGACAACCATGGGGTTCACCCCTCCACTTT.

The genes are TRBV27 and TRBJ2-1; 8 nucleotides align to TRBD1. Unmatched junction bases numbered 12, after V lost 5 bases and J lost 9 bases. The CDR3 has 15 amino acids. Germline V CDR1 and CDR2: MNHEY, SMNVEV (reference sequence). The CDR3 nucleotides read TGTGCCAGCAGTCTCGGACAGGGTGGATCTAGTGAGCAGTTCTTC. This codes for CASSLGQGGSSEQFF.

The chain recombines TRBV4-1 with TRBJ2-5; D is unresolved. The CDR3 is 12 amino acids. Trimming left V 0 bases short and J 5 bases short, with 4 bases between. Looked up from germline, CDR1 is MGHRA and CDR2 is YSYEKL. CDR3 in DNA: TGCGCCAGCAGCCAAGATCCTGAGACCCAGTACTTC. Protein: CASSQDPETQYF.

The sample holds a few counts of this clone. The chain links TRBV28 to TRBJ1-1, with 7 positions matching TRBD1. V lost 8 bases and J lost 0; bases outside the gene matches: 9. Germline assignment: CDR1 MDHEN and CDR2 SYDVKM. This CDR3 is built from 15 residues. The CDR3 loop reads CASGPGGTLNTEAFF. The DNA for the CDR3 is TGTGCCAGCGGACCAGGGGGGACCTTGAACACTGAAGCTTTCTTT.

The V and J genes are TRBV9 and TRBJ1-3, with D perhaps matching TRBD1 (5 bases). CDR3 size: 16 residues. The V gene's germline CDR1 is SGDLS and CDR2 YYNGEE. V gave up 3 bases and J gave up 3 bases, with 16 bases separating them. CDR3 loop: CASSESSGGYGNTIYF. The CDR3, as DNA: TGTGCCAGCAGCGAGAGCTCCGGGGGTTATGGAAACACCATATATTTT.

The rearrangement links TRBV19 to TRBJ2-7; the match to TRBD2 covers 13 bases. The CDR3 has 14 amino acids. Germline V gives CDR1 LNHDA, CDR2 SQIVND (reference sequence). The trim removed 10 bases at V and 5 bases at J, leaving 8 bases unmatched. The CDR3 nucleotides read TGTGCCACTCAACTAGCGGGAGGGACGAACGAGCAGTACTTC. It codes for CATQLAGGTNEQYF.

The table lists this clone with a few counts. The gene calls are TRBV20-1 and TRBJ1-1; the D is unclear. Trimming shortened V by 2 bases and J by 6 bases, and 7 bases separated the two germline ends. This CDR3 has 11 residues. Germline CDR1 is DFQATT and CDR2 is SNEGSKA (reference sequence). This CDR3 is CSARLISEAFF. DNA for the CDR3: TGCAGTGCTAGACTTATCTCTGAAGCTTTCTTT.

This sequence joins TRBV7-3 and TRBJ1-6; 8 bases are shared with TRBD1. The ends lost 4 bases at V and 9 bases at J; junction bases unmatched: 8. The CDR3 runs to 15 residues. CDR1 and CDR2 from the germline V gene are SGHTA and FQGTGA. CDR3 DNA sequence: TGTGCCAGCAGCTCAGGACAGGGCTTGTTTTCACCCCTCCACTTT. This encodes CASSSGQGLFSPLHF. Supplemented by reference TRBV7-3 and TRBJ1-6, the full variable domain reads GAGVSQTPSNKVTEKGKYVELRCDPISGHTALYWYRQSLGQGPEFLIYFQGTGAADDSGLPNDRFFAVRPEGSVSTLKIQRTERGDSAVYLCASSSGQGLFSPLHFGNGTRLTVT.

This clone was detected a few times. The chain joins TRBV14 to TRBJ1-3, with 9 bases matching TRBD1. This CDR3 is 17 amino acids long. CDR1 is SGHDN, CDR2 FVKESK, per germline. Trimming took 2 bases from V and 1 from J; bases not matched to a gene: 6. The DNA for the CDR3 is TGTGCCAGCAGCCAAAGGGACAGGGACCATTCTGGAAACACCATATATTTT. Encoded protein: CASSQRDRDHSGNTIYF.

The DNA for the CDR3 is TGCGCCAGCAGCTTGGGGGGACAGATCGACAATGAGCAGTTCTTC. It is translated as CASSLGGQIDNEQFF. V and J are TRBV5-1 and TRBJ2-1, with TRBD1 matching 7 bases. The CDR3 is 15 amino acids. The V segment lost 0 bases and the J segment 5 bases; nucleotides outside the gene matches: 5. Germline CDR1 SGHRS, CDR2 YFSETQ.

The chain joins TRBV27 to TRBJ1-6, with D hard to call. V lost 0 bases to trimming and J lost 3 bases, with 3 bases between them. Germline CDR1 reads MNHEY; CDR2 reads SMNVEV (reference sequence). CDR3 size: 14 residues. This chain's CDR3 is CASSLSYYNSPLHF. The CDR3 coding sequence is TGTGCCAGCAGTTTATCGTACTATAATTCACCCCTCCACTTT.

This chain uses TRBV4-2 with TRBJ1-1; tentatively, D is TRBD1 (6 bases). Trimming pared 0 bases from V and 1 base from J, leaving 12 bases between. The germline gives CDR1 LGHNA, CDR2 YNFKEQ. This CDR3 has 16 residues. This CDR3 is CASSQEGGMGNTEAFF. The CDR3 nucleotides read TGTGCCAGCAGCCAAGAAGGGGGAATGGGGAACACTGAAGCTTTCTTT.

The chain couples TRBV5-1 to TRBJ1-2; D is undetermined. Germline V CDR1 and CDR2: SGHRS, YFSETQ. The ends were cut back, 0 bases at V and 4 bases at J, with 10 bases in the middle. The CDR3 covers 14 residues. CDR3 nucleotide sequence: TGCGCCAGCAGCTTGGATCGCAGGTCCTATGGCTACACCTTC. This gives the protein CASSLDRRSYGYTF.

The V and J genes are TRBV28 and TRBJ2-7; a weak D match, TRBD2 (6 bases). The CDR3 has 16 amino acids. CDR1 and CDR2 from the germline V gene are MDHEN and SYDVKM. V lost 5 bases to trimming and J lost 0 bases, with 17 bases between them. The CDR3 DNA follows: TGTGCCAGCAGTCCCCCCCTAGCGACCAGCTCCTACGAGCAGTACTTC. This encodes CASSPPLATSSYEQYF.

V usage is TRBV7-2 and J usage is TRBJ1-2, with unresolved D. Germline lookup yields CDR1 SGHTA and CDR2 FQGNSA. The CDR3 has 17 residues. V was pared by 2 bases and J by 2 bases, with 18 bases between. DNA of the CDR3: TGTGCCAGCAGCTTATCGCGACATCCCCTTGTAAACTATGGCTACACCTTC. It translates to CASSLSRHPLVNYGYTF.

This clone was observed a single time. The chain couples TRBV28 to TRBJ2-7; D call uncertain. Germline V lookup: CDR1 MDHEN, CDR2 SYDVKM. V lost 1 base and J 0 bases, leaving 13 bases between the germline ends. The CDR3 runs 16 residues. The CDR3 DNA is TGTGCCAGCAGTTTATTTGCCCGGAGTAGCTCCTACGAGCAGTACTTC. As protein: CASSLFARSSSYEQYF.

This clone was seen once. J is TRBJ2-2 and V is TRBV18, with a possible D match to TRBD1 (6 bases). The CDR3 has 16 residues. The V gene lost 1 base and the J gene lost 5 bases, with 14 bases spanning the gap. The germline CDR1 and CDR2 sequences are KGHSH and LQKENI. The CDR3 protein is CASSPLGGSETGELFF. In DNA form, the CDR3 reads TGTGCCAGCTCACCACTTGGGGGCTCGGAAACCGGGGAGCTGTTTTTT.

The table lists this clone with a count of one. The chain joins TRBV6-2 or TRBV6-3 to TRBJ1-1, with TRBD1 identical over 10 bases. This CDR3 has 14 residues. Germline CDR1 and CDR2: MNHEY and SVGEGT. V lost 4 bases, J lost 7 bases, and 6 bases stayed unmatched. The CDR3 loop reads CASSSLTGGSEAFF. CDR3 sequence (DNA): TGTGCCAGCAGTTCCCTGACAGGGGGCAGTGAAGCTTTCTTT.

V usage is TRBV9 and J usage is TRBJ2-3, with D tentatively TRBD2 (7 bases). Looked up from germline, CDR1 is SGDLS and CDR2 is YYNGEE. This CDR3 is built from 13 residues. Between the trimmed V and J ends, which lost 6 bases and 4 bases, there was a span of 12 bases. The DNA of the CDR3 is TGTGCCAGCAAGGGGGGGCCCTCAGATACGCAGTATTTT. Translation gives CASKGGPSDTQYF.

The rearrangement uses TRBV5-1 and TRBJ1-2; 12 nucleotides match TRBD1. V shed 10 bases and J 7 bases; nucleotides not matched to a gene: 11. CDR1 and CDR2 (germline): SGHRS, YFSETQ. CDR3 size: 14 residues. The CDR3, as DNA: TGCGCCTGTACCCGGGACAGGGGGCAATCTGGCTACACCTTC. It is translated as CACTRDRGQSGYTF.